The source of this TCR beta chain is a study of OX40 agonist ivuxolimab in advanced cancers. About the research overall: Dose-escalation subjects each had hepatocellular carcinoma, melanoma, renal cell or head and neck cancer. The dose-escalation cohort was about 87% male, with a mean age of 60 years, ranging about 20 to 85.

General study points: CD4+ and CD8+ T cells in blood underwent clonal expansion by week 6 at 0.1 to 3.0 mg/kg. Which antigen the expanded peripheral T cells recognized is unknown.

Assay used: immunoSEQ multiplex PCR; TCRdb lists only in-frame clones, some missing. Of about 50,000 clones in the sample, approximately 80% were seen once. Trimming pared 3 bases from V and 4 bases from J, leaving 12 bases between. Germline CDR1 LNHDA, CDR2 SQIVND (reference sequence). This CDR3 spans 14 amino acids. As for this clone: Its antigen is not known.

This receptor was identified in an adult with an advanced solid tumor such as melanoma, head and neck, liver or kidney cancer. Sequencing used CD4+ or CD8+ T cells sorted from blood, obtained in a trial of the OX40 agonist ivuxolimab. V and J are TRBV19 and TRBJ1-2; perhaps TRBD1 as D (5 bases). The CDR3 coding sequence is TGTGCCAGTAGTATCTCGCCCCAGGGCTATGGCTACACCTTC. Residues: CASSISPQGYGYTF.